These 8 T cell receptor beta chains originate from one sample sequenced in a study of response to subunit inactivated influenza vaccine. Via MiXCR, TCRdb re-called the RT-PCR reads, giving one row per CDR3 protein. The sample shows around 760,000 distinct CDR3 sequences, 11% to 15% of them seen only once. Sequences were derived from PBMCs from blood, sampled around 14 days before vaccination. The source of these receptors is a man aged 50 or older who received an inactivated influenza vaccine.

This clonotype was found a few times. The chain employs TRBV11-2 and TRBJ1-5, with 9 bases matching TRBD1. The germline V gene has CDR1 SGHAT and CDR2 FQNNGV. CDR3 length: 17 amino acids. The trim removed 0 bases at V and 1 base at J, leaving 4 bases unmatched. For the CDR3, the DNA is TGTGCCAGCAGCTTAGACGGGGACAGGGCGAGCAATCAGCCCCAGCATTTT. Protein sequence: CASSLDGDRASNQPQHF.

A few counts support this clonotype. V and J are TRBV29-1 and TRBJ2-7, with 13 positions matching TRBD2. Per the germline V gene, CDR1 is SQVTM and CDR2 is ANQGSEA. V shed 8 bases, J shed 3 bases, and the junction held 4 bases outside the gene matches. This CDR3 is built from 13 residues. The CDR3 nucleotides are TGCAGCATATGGACTAGCGGGAGCTACGAGCAGTACTTC. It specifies CSIWTSGSYEQYF.

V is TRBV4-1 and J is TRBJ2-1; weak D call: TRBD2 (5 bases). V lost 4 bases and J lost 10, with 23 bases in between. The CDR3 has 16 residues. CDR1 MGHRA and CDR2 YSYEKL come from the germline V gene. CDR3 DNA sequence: TGCGCCAGCAGCCCAGAAAGCGGAGCAATGTTCCGGGAGCAGTTCTTC. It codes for CASSPESGAMFREQFF.

CDR3 in amino acids: CASSYSPATISTDTQYF. CDR3 coding DNA: TGTGCCAGCAGTTACTCTCCGGCAACAATATCGACAGATACGCAGTATTTT. This rearrangement joins TRBV6-5 to TRBJ2-3; D gene ambiguous. Per germline, CDR1 MNHEY and CDR2 SVGAGI. Trimming took 0 bases from V and 3 from J, leaving 16 bases between them. CDR3 length: 17 residues.

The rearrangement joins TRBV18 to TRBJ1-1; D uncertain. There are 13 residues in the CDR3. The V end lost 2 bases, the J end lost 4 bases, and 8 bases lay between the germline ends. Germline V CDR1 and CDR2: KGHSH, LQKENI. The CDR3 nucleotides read TGTGCCAGCTCACCATTCCGGGCCACTGAAGCTTTCTTT. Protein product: CASSPFRATEAFF. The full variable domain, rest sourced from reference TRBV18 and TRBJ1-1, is NAGVMQNPRHLVRRRGQEARLRCSPMKGHSHVYWYRQLPEEGLKFMVYLQKENIIDESGMPKERFSAEFPKEGPSILRIQQVVRGDSAAYFCASSPFRATEAFFGQGTRLTVV.

CDR3 nucleotide sequence: TGTGCCAGCAGCCAAGAGTCCGTTCGCTCTGGGGCCAACGTCCTGACTTTC. Translating it yields CASSQESVRSGANVLTF. The chain is built from TRBV4-2 and TRBJ2-6; no definite D call. V was cut by 0 bases and J by 0 bases, with 9 bases left in between. CDR1 is LGHNA and CDR2 is YNFKEQ in the germline V gene. CDR3 length equals 17 residues.

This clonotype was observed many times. CDR3 region: CASSFLSTRGDTQYF. Written as DNA, the CDR3 is TGTGCCAGCAGTTTCTTAAGCACCAGGGGGGATACGCAGTATTTT. The V gene is TRBV28, the J gene TRBJ2-3; 7 bases line up with TRBD1. The trim removed 3 bases at V and 6 bases at J, leaving 9 bases unmatched. The CDR3 loop spans 15 amino acids. Germline lookup yields CDR1 MDHEN and CDR2 SYDVKM.

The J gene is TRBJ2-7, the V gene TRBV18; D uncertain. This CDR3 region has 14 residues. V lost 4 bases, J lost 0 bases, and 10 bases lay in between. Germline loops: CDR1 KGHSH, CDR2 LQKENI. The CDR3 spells CASSRTVSSYEQYF. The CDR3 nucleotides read TGTGCCAGCTCACGGACGGTAAGCTCCTACGAGCAGTACTTC. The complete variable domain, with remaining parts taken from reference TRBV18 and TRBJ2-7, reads NAGVMQNPRHLVRRRGQEARLRCSPMKGHSHVYWYRQLPEEGLKFMVYLQKENIIDESGMPKERFSAEFPKEGPSILRIQQVVRGDSAAYFCASSRTVSSYEQYFGPGTRLTVT.